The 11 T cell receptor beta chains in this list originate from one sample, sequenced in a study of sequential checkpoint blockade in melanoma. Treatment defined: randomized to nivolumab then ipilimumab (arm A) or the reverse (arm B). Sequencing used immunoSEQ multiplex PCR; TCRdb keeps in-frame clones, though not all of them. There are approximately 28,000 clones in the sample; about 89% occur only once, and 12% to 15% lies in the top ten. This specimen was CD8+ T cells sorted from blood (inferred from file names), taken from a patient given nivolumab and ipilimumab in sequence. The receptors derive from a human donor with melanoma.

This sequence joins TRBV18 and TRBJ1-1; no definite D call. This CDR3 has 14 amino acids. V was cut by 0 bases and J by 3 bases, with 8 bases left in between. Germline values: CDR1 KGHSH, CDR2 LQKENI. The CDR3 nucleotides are TGTGCCAGCTCACCACCACGATCAGACACTGAAGCTTTCTTT. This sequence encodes CASSPPRSDTEAFF.

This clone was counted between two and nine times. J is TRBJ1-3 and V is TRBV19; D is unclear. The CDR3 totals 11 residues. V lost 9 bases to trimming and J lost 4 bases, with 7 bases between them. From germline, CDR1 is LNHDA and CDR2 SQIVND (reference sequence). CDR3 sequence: CASTQGNTIYF. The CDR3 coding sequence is TGTGCCAGCACGCAGGGAAACACCATATATTTT.

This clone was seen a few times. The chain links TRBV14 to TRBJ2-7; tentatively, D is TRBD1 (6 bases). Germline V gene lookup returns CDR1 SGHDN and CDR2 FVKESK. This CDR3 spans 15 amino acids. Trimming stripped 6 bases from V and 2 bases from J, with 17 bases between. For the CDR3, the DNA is TGTGCCAGCAGGCGGACAGCATCAAATACCTACGAGCAGTACTTC. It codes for CASRRTASNTYEQYF.

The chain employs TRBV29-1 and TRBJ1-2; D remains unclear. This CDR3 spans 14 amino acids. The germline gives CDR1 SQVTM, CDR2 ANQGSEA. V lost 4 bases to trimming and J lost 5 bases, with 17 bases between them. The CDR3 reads CSVASREVPYGYTF. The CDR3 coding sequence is TGCAGCGTTGCCTCTCGGGAGGTTCCTTATGGCTACACCTTC.

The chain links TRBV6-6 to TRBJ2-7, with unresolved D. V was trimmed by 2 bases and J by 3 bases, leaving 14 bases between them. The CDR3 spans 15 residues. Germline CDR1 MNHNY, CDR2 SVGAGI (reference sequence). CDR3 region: CASSYENRLIYEQYV. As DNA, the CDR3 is TGTGCCAGCAGTTACGAGAACCGACTCATCTACGAGCAGTACGTC.

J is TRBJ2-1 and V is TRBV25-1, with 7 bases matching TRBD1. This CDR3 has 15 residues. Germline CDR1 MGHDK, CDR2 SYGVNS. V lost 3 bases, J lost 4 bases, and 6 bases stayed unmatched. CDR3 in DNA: TGTGCCAGCAGTGATAAGGGGGCACCGTACAATGAGCAGTTCTTC. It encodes CASSDKGAPYNEQFF.

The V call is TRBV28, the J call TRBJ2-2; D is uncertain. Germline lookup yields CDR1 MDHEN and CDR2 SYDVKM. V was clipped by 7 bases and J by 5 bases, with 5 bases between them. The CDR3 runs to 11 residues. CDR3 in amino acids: CASTVTGELFF. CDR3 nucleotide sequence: TGTGCCAGCACGGTTACCGGGGAGCTGTTTTTT.

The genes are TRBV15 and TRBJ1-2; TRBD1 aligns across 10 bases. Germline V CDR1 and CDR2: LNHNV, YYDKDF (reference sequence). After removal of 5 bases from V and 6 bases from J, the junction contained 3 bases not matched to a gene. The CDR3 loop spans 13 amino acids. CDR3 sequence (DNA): TGTGCCACCAGCGGGACAGGGGTCGATGGCTACACCTTC. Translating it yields CATSGTGVDGYTF.

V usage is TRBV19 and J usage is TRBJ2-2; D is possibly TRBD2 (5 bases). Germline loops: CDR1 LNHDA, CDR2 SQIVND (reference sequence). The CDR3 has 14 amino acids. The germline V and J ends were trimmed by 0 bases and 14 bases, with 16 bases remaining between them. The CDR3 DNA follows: TGTGCCAGTAGTATAGAAGCAGGAGGCTCTGATCTGTTTTTT. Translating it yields CASSIEAGGSDLFF.

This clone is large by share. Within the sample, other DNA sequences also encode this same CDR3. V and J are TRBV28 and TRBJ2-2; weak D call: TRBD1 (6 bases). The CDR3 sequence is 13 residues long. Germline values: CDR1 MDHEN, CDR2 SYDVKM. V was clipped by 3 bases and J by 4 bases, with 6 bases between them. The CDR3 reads CASSFRGTGELFF. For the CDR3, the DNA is TGTGCCAGCAGTTTCAGGGGCACCGGGGAGCTGTTTTTT.

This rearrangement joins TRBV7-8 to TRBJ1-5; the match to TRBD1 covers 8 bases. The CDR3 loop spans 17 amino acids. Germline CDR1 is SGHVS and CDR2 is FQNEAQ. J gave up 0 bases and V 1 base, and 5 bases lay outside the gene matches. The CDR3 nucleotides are TGTGCCAGCAGCTTAGTTAGGACAGGGCATAGCAATCAGCCCCAGCATTTT. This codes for CASSLVRTGHSNQPQHF.